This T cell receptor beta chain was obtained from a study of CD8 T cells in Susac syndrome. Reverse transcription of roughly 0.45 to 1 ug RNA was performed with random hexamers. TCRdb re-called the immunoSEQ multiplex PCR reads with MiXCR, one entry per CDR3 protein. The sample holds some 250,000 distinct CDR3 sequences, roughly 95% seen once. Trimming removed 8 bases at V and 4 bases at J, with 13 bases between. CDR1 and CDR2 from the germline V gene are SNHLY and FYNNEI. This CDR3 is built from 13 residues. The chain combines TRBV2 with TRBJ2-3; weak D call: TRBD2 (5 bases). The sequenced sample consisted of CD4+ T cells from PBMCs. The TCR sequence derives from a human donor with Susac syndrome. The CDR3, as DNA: TGTGCCAGCGGGTCCTTGGGAGCAGATACGCAGTATTTT. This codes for CASGSLGADTQYF.